Given below is one T cell receptor (beta chain) in context. As yet, its antigen is unknown. Generated by immunoSEQ multiplex PCR, the TCRdb table keeps only in-frame clones and is missing some. The table lists 150,000 to 200,000 clones, roughly 84% of them singletons. The data were obtained in a study of cytomegalovirus exposure and HLA in healthy donors. Study-level results: It was confirmed in vitro that three of the CMV-associated chains were specific for CMV antigens. Cytomegalovirus-associated TCR beta chains were listed, numbering some 180.

Separation from the approximately 660-subject first cohort characterized the roughly 130-subject validation cohort, to which the donors belonged. The source material was PBMCs. This TCR was sampled from a man aged 25-40 years in good health and CMV-seropositive.

This CDR3 is CASSYRGSPNQPQHF. CDR3 nucleotides: TGTGCCAGCAGTTATAGGGGCAGCCCCAATCAGCCCCAGCATTTT. J is TRBJ1-5 and V is TRBV6-6; D is perhaps TRBD1 (5 bases). Germline CDR1 MNHNY, CDR2 SVGAGI (reference sequence). The V and J ends lost 3 bases and 3 bases respectively, with 12 bases between them. The CDR3 spans 15 residues.